These 27 T cell receptor beta chains came from one sample sequenced in a study of cytomegalovirus exposure and HLA in healthy donors. The PCR made use of 60 Vbeta and 13 Jbeta primers. Data came from immunoSEQ multiplex PCR; TCRdb stores just in-frame clones and leaves some out. The sample data list 200,000 to 250,000 clones. Sequencing was done on a sample of PBMCs. The receptors originated from a girl aged 2 to 9 in good health and CMV-seropositive.

The gene calls are TRBV6-1 and TRBJ2-5, with 7 nucleotides matching TRBD1. V trimming: 4 bases; J trimming: 5 bases; junction bases outside the gene matches: 7. The V gene's germline CDR1 is MNHNS and CDR2 SASEGT. The CDR3 is 14 amino acids. CDR3 in DNA: TGTGCCAGCAGTGCCTCGACAGGGTCGGAGACCCAGTACTTC. The encoded protein is CASSASTGSETQYF.

The genes are TRBV4-1 and TRBJ1-3, with D possibly being TRBD1 (6 bases). V was cut by 4 bases and J by 4 bases, with 14 bases left in between. Per the germline V gene, CDR1 is MGHRA and CDR2 is YSYEKL. The CDR3 length is 15 residues. For the CDR3, the DNA is TGCGCCAGCAGCCTTCGAAGGGGGAGCGGAAACACCATATATTTT. It specifies CASSLRRGSGNTIYF.

The V and J genes are TRBV2 and TRBJ1-4; 8 nucleotides agree with TRBD1. The CDR3 is 17 residues long. The germline V gene encodes CDR1 SNHLY and CDR2 FYNNEI. Trimming at V came to 6 bases and at J to 1 base, leaving 10 bases not matched to a gene. The CDR3 DNA sequence: TGTGCCAGCAGGGGGACAGGAAGGAGAGTAACTAATGAAAAACTGTTTTTT. Amino acid sequence: CASRGTGRRVTNEKLFF.

The chain links TRBV6-1 to TRBJ1-2; D gene unclear. Germline-derived CDR1 and CDR2 are MNHNS and SASEGT. The ends were cut back, 0 bases at V and 4 bases at J, with 15 bases in the middle. This CDR3 is built from 16 residues. DNA of the CDR3: TGTGCCAGCAGTGAAGCATTGGGAGTCCCTACCTATGGCTACACCTTC. Protein sequence: CASSEALGVPTYGYTF.

The V and J genes are TRBV13 and TRBJ1-1, with 8 positions matching TRBD1. Germline V gene sequence: CDR1 PRHDT, CDR2 FYEKMQ (reference sequence). The CDR3 extends over 13 amino acids. V trimming: 6 bases; J trimming: 5 bases; junction bases outside the gene matches: 5. Here the CDR3 reads CASRRRQGTEAFF. CDR3 DNA: TGTGCCAGCAGACGAAGACAGGGGACTGAAGCTTTCTTT.

The rearrangement uses TRBV28 and TRBJ2-3, with TRBD2 matching 7 bases. The germline V gene has CDR1 MDHEN and CDR2 SYDVKM. The length of the CDR3 is 15 residues. Trimming removed 7 bases from V and 1 base from J; junction bases left unmatched: 8. The CDR3 region has the DNA TGTGCCAGCAACGCTCCTAGCGGAGGCACAGATACGCAGTATTTT. This sequence encodes CASNAPSGGTDTQYF.

The chain uses TRBV4-2 and TRBJ2-3; tentatively, D is TRBD2 (6 bases). CDR3 length: 13 residues. V lost 8 bases, J lost 3 bases, and 12 bases lay in between. Germline V gene data show CDR1 as LGHNA and CDR2 as YNFKEQ. The CDR3 coding sequence is TGTGCCAGCGCCGGGGCGGGAACAGATACGCAGTATTTT. Its protein product is CASAGAGTDTQYF.

CDR3 nucleotide sequence: TGTGCCAGCAGTTACTCTAGCGGGTTAAGATCCTACGAGCAGTACTTC. It yields the protein CASSYSSGLRSYEQYF. The V gene is TRBV2, the J gene TRBJ2-7; the match to TRBD2 covers 8 bases. The V gene end was trimmed by 5 bases and the J gene end by 1 base; junction bases not matched to a gene: 10. This CDR3 is built from 16 residues. Germline V gene lookup returns CDR1 SNHLY and CDR2 FYNNEI.

V and J are TRBV5-1 and TRBJ2-2, with TRBD2 as a possible D gene (5 bases). The CDR3 has 16 amino acids. The germline V gene encodes CDR1 SGHRS and CDR2 YFSETQ. The V and J ends lost 0 bases and 4 bases respectively, with 13 bases between them. The CDR3 nucleotides read TGCGCCAGCAGCTTGGGTTCTAGCTTAAGCACCGGGGAGCTGTTTTTT. As protein: CASSLGSSLSTGELFF.

This chain connects TRBV4-2 to TRBJ1-1, with 10 bases fitting TRBD1. V lost 4 bases and J lost 2; bases outside the gene matches: 7. The CDR3 length is 16 residues. Germline V gene lookup returns CDR1 LGHNA and CDR2 YNFKEQ. In DNA, the CDR3 is TGTGCCAGCAGCCTACCCCGGACAGGGGGTAACACTGAAGCTTTCTTT. Residues: CASSLPRTGGNTEAFF.

This sequence joins TRBV28 and TRBJ1-3; no reliable D call. The V and J ends lost 7 bases and 0 bases respectively, with 13 bases between them. The CDR3 runs 15 residues. The germline V gene has CDR1 MDHEN and CDR2 SYDVKM. Here the CDR3 reads CASTTPNSSGNTIYF. The DNA of the CDR3 is TGTGCCAGCACCACCCCAAATAGCTCTGGAAACACCATATATTTT. Complete variable domain (other parts from reference TRBV28 and TRBJ1-3): DVKVTQSSRYLVKRTGEKVFLECVQDMDHENMFWYRQDPGLGLRLIYFSYDVKMKEKGDIPEGYSVSREKKERFSLILESASTNQTSMYLCASTTPNSSGNTIYFGEGSWLTVV.

The chain uses TRBV10-3 and TRBJ2-1; 11 bases match TRBD2. Trimming took 6 bases from V and 6 from J; bases not matched to a gene: 7. The CDR3 runs 15 residues. Per the germline V gene, CDR1 is ENHRY and CDR2 is SYGVKD. DNA of the CDR3: TGTGCCATCAGGAGCCTAGCGGGAGGCGTCAATGAGCAGTTCTTC. Encoded protein: CAIRSLAGGVNEQFF.

V gene TRBV11-2 combines with J gene TRBJ2-2, with 8 bases that match TRBD2. Looked up from germline, CDR1 is SGHAT and CDR2 is FQNNGV. The length of the CDR3 is 18 residues. V gave up 1 base and J gave up 1 base; unmatched junction bases: 8. CDR3 loop: CASSLGSSGRWNTGELFF. The CDR3, as DNA: TGTGCCAGCAGCTTAGGATCCAGCGGGAGATGGAACACCGGGGAGCTGTTTTTT. The full variable domain, its missing parts supplied by reference TRBV11-2 and TRBJ2-2, is EAGVAQSPRYKIIEKRQSVAFWCNPISGHATLYWYQQILGQGPKLLIQFQNNGVVDDSQLPKDRFSAERLKGVDSTLKIQPAKLEDSAVYLCASSLGSSGRWNTGELFFGEGSRLTVL.

This rearrangement joins TRBV19 to TRBJ1-6; 10 nucleotides line up with TRBD1. Germline CDR1 reads LNHDA; CDR2 reads SQIVND (reference sequence). V dropped 9 bases and J dropped 7; count of bases not matched to a gene: 9. This CDR3 has 15 amino acids. The CDR3 bases are TGTGCCAGCAGGAAAGGACAGGGGGGGAATTCACCCCTCCACTTT. Amino acids: CASRKGQGGNSPLHF.

J is TRBJ2-3 and V is TRBV9, with D perhaps TRBD1 (5 bases). The germline gives CDR1 SGDLS, CDR2 YYNGEE. The V end lost 0 bases, the J end lost 4 bases, and 15 bases lay between the germline ends. This CDR3 comprises 16 residues. The CDR3 bases are TGTGCCAGCAGCGTAGGGACAACCAAAGGAGCAGATACGCAGTATTTT. Translating gives CASSVGTTKGADTQYF.

The chain couples TRBV7-2 to TRBJ2-1; 9 bases fit TRBD1. Per germline, CDR1 SGHTA and CDR2 FQGNSA. The CDR3 totals 14 residues. V dropped 4 bases and J dropped 10; count of bases not matched to a gene: 8. CDR3 protein: CASSSRDRVSEQFF. The CDR3 region has the DNA TGTGCCAGCAGCTCCCGGGACAGGGTTTCGGAGCAGTTCTTC. Full variable domain (missing parts from reference TRBV7-2 and TRBJ2-1): GAGVSQSPSNKVTEKGKDVELRCDPISGHTALYWYRQSLGQGLEFLIYFQGNSAPDKSGLPSDRFSAERTGGSVSTLTIQRTQQEDSAVYLCASSSRDRVSEQFFGPGTRLTVL.

CDR3 residues: CASSLGGGGAGELFF. CDR3 coding DNA: TGTGCCAGCAGTTTAGGAGGGGGAGGGGCCGGGGAGCTGTTTTTT. The chain joins TRBV28 to TRBJ2-2; a possible D gene is TRBD2 (7 bases). The germline V gene has CDR1 MDHEN and CDR2 SYDVKM. V was cut by 2 bases and J by 6 bases, with 13 bases left in between. The CDR3 has 15 amino acids. Full variable domain (outside the CDR3, taken from reference TRBV28 and TRBJ2-2): DVKVTQSSRYLVKRTGEKVFLECVQDMDHENMFWYRQDPGLGLRLIYFSYDVKMKEKGDIPEGYSVSREKKERFSLILESASTNQTSMYLCASSLGGGGAGELFFGEGSRLTVL.

V is TRBV5-4 and J is TRBJ2-5; possible D gene TRBD1, 5 bases. The CDR3 is 13 amino acids. Germline lookup yields CDR1 SGHNT and CDR2 YYREEE (reference sequence). V was shortened by 1 base and J by 4 bases, with 8 bases between the two germline ends. The CDR3 reads CASSLTTGETQYF. The CDR3 DNA is TGTGCCAGCAGCTTGACCACAGGAGAGACCCAGTACTTC. Variable domain in full (rest from reference TRBV5-4 and TRBJ2-5): ETGVTQSPTHLIKTRGQQVTLRCSSQSGHNTVSWYQQALGQGPQFIFQYYREEENGRGNFPPRFSGLQFPNYSSELNVNALELDDSALYLCASSLTTGETQYFGPGTRLLVL.

This chain uses TRBV2 with TRBJ1-2; D not resolved. The CDR3 is made up of 13 amino acids. Trimming shortened V by 3 bases and J by 0 bases, and 5 bases separated the two germline ends. The germline V gene has CDR1 SNHLY and CDR2 FYNNEI. This CDR3 is CASSDSANYGYTF. In DNA form, the CDR3 reads TGTGCCAGCAGTGATTCTGCTAACTATGGCTACACCTTC.

The chain couples TRBV7-9 to TRBJ2-1; 7 bases agree with TRBD2. This CDR3 is built from 15 residues. V lost 5 bases to trimming and J lost 4 bases; unmatched junction nucleotides: 8. Germline-derived CDR1 and CDR2 are SEHNR and FQNEAQ (reference sequence). The CDR3 sequence: CASSQAGRGYNEQFF. CDR3 in DNA: TGTGCCAGCAGCCAAGCCGGGCGGGGGTACAATGAGCAGTTCTTC.

The chain is built from TRBV10-3 and TRBJ2-1; 7 bases are a match to TRBD2. The CDR3 consists of 16 residues. The germline CDR1 and CDR2 sequences are ENHRY and SYGVKD. Losses at the gene ends were 5 bases for V and 9 bases for J; bases not matched to a gene: 16. The CDR3 nucleotides are TGTGCCATCAGTCAACCCACGACTAGCTTGGTCAGTGAGCAGTTCTTC. Translated, it gives CAISQPTTSLVSEQFF.

The chain couples TRBV27 to TRBJ2-1, with 8 positions matching TRBD2. CDR1 MNHEY and CDR2 SMNVEV come from the germline V gene (reference sequence). V dropped 3 bases and J dropped 0; count of bases not matched to a gene: 1. The CDR3 has 15 amino acids. CDR3 in amino acids: CASSFTSGSYNEQFF. As DNA, the CDR3 is TGTGCCAGCAGTTTCACTAGCGGCTCCTACAATGAGCAGTTCTTC.

The rearrangement joins TRBV4-1 to TRBJ2-7; D is unclear. Germline CDR1 and CDR2: MGHRA and YSYEKL. This CDR3 region has 13 residues. The germline V and J ends were trimmed by 1 base and 5 bases, with 9 bases remaining between them. The DNA for the CDR3 is TGCGCCAGCAGCCAAGGGCCGTTCGACGAGCAGTACTTC. Encoded protein: CASSQGPFDEQYF.

The V call is TRBV7-9, the J call TRBJ2-2; a weak D match, TRBD2 (6 bases). The CDR3 length is 14 residues. Trimming shortened V by 3 bases and J by 6 bases, and 11 bases separated the two germline ends. Germline CDR1 reads SEHNR; CDR2 reads FQNEAQ (reference sequence). CDR3 nucleotide sequence: TGTGCCAGCAGCTTGGAGGGAGGCTCCGGGGAGCTGTTTTTT. Protein: CASSLEGGSGELFF.

The J gene is TRBJ2-2, the V gene TRBV19; 7 nucleotides line up with TRBD2. Trimming took 1 base from V and 4 from J; bases not matched to a gene: 0. In germline, CDR1 is LNHDA, CDR2 SQIVND (reference sequence). The CDR3 contains 14 residues. The CDR3 nucleotides are TGTGCCAGTAGTATAGGACTAGCCACCGGGGAGCTGTTTTTT. It translates to CASSIGLATGELFF.

This chain uses TRBV29-1 with TRBJ2-5; D might be TRBD2 (5 bases). The CDR3 has 13 residues. The V end lost 3 bases, the J end lost 1 base, and 9 bases lay between the germline ends. Germline V gives CDR1 SQVTM, CDR2 ANQGSEA. CDR3 DNA sequence: TGCAGCGTTGATGCGGGTACCCAAGAGACCCAGTACTTC. Translating gives CSVDAGTQETQYF. The variable domain in full, completed from reference TRBV29-1 and TRBJ2-5, reads SAVISQKPSRDICQRGTSLTIQCQVDSQVTMMFWYRQQPGQSLTLIATANQGSEATYESGFVIDKFPISRPNLTFSTLTVSNMSPEDSSIYLCSVDAGTQETQYFGPGTRLLVL.

V is TRBV11-3 and J is TRBJ2-2; TRBD1 is a possible D gene (6 bases). The ends were cut back, 4 bases at V and 1 base at J, with 7 bases in the middle. Germline values: CDR1 SGHNT, CDR2 YENEEA. The CDR3 is made up of 14 amino acids. CDR3 sequence reads: CASSSGQNTGELFF. The CDR3 nucleotides read TGTGCCAGCAGCTCGGGACAGAACACCGGGGAGCTGTTTTTT.